This TCR beta chain was recovered during a study of cytomegalovirus exposure and HLA in healthy donors listed by TCRdb under 2017. Regarding the study in general: An earlier analysis of several hundred of the donors reported 250 to 300 Gb of sequence data and 117 million unique TCR beta sequences from 190 million or so T cells. About 280 gigabases of sequencing data and around 80 million unique TCR sequences made up an early release that covered 640 HLA-typed donors. The genetic ancestry cluster associated with self-reported Caucasian donors included over 65% of the roughly 400 genotyped donors. The study aimed to test whether signatures of past pathogen exposure could be identified by cataloging public T cell receptors. Using immunosequencing, the study profiled T cell repertoires from 500 to 800 subjects and related those repertoires to cytomegalovirus serostatus. Besides the first cohort of some 670 subjects, a separate validation cohort made up of over a hundred different subjects was used. To predict cytomegalovirus infection status, the study brought together high-throughput TCR immunosequencing, statistical association of individual TCRs with disease status, and machine learning. In a later analysis, previously published TCR beta repertoires from hundreds of donors were re-analyzed and high-resolution HLA genotyping was added so that TCR occurrence patterns could be studied. The later analysis used no new phenotypic data to find candidate immune exposures, relying instead on TCR beta sequences and their occurrence across donors. To decide whether each TCR beta V gene segment behaved as functional or pseudogenic, an earlier analysis of some 580 of the donors relied on high-throughput TCR beta sequencing. Donor age, sex, ethnicity and CMV serostatus were compiled alongside the repertoire data. Genome-wide SNP genotypes for about three fifths of the roughly 670 donors were used in a later genetic analysis, which treated that subset as a discovery cohort. Every repertoire in the discovery cohort had been generated on one and the same sequencing platform. Both class I and class II loci were covered by HLA typing, at four-digit resolution. Typing coverage varied by locus: roughly 620-640 donors for A, B, C, DRB1 and DQB1; 500 to 550 for DQA1; around 610 for DPA1; roughly 450 for DPB1. Roughly five DR-DQ haplotypes were treated as single units for association and clustering because of strong linkage in the cohort. Across approximately 400 genotyped donors of the cohort, an average of roughly 230,000 unique TCR beta nucleotide sequences per donor were sequenced, and 15% to 20% of those sequences were non-productive. The paper's findings and limits, for the study overall: In vitro tests confirmed that a few of the cytomegalovirus-associated TCR beta chains recognize cytomegalovirus antigens. Only TCR beta chains were sequenced in this cohort, and the absence of alpha or paired-chain data limited detectable features. HLA typing was unavailable for some donors at each locus, so association tests used only the typed subset. An earlier analysis of around 600 of the donors showed that most TCR beta V segments appeared in productive rearrangements either about 87% or about 30% of the time, which broadly matched IMGT annotations. A further reported finding was that TCR beta sequences accurately predicted the HLA-A and HLA-B alleles for most subjects in the first cohort. Sequencing depth was assumed to be roughly uniform across donors in the presence/absence analyses, though that assumption may not hold. Immune exposure information for the cohort was limited to CMV serostatus. At a false discovery rate of 0.05, a later analysis linked around 15,000 TCR beta sequences to specific HLA alleles. According to a later genetic analysis, donors in an Asian-associated ancestry cluster had fewer N-insertions in productive TCRs than the approximately 610-donor mean. According to a later analysis, TCR association rates differed among HLA loci, with DRB1 alleles showing the most associated TCRs and HLA-C alleles showing the fewest. In the study, 150 to 200 TCR beta chains were listed as associated with cytomegalovirus. When HLA alleles, especially DR and DQ, strongly co-occurred, attributing TCR associations to individual alleles was difficult. Because counts were too low, seventeen rarely observed V segments, including chromosome 9 orphons, were left out of the earlier analysis of roughly 600 of the donors. In a later analysis, several top co-occurrence clusters were reported to appear linked to parvovirus B19, influenza, CMV and Epstein-Barr virus. Most TCR sequences were seen in very few donors, while some public TCRs were found in many individuals. A later genetic analysis associated a missense DCLRE1C variant with V-gene and J-gene trimming of TCR beta chains, and an independent cohort replicated the association. In a later analysis, HLA-associated TCR beta chains showed more clonal expansion and lower generation probabilities than non-associated chains that were equally common. Most CMV-associated TCR beta chains appeared to be HLA-restricted in a later analysis, and the HLA associations seemed to be driven largely by CMV exposure. A group of highly shared sequence variants was considered likely to be a technical artifact of the sequencing pipeline. Cytomegalovirus status was reported to be diagnosed by the classifier with high specificity and sensitivity in both the original and validation cohorts. Correlated functional status among segregating V segments might reflect linkage disequilibrium, but an unknown experimental factor could not be ruled out. The authors suggested that the approach could potentially be extended to other disease states and immunological phenotypes.

For this clone: The clone's antigen remains unknown. No much larger clone is present one base from it, and per-base qualities are unavailable.

The protocol used for the library was the immunoSEQ multiplex PCR assay. For the multiplex PCR, a mixture combining 60 forward primers for TCR Vbeta segments and 13 reverse primers for TCR Jbeta segments was used. Amplification of the CDR3 region of rearranged TCR beta genes was performed with a multiplex PCR assay on genomic DNA. On the Illumina HiSeq System, the amplified TCR beta libraries were sequenced as 87-base-pair reads. In the authors' own workflow: A later analysis counted approximately 76 million unique TCR beta chains across the 666 repertoires, and about 10 million of these chains were shared by at least two donors. A nearest-neighbor algorithm error-corrected the raw reads and collapsed the reads into unique sequences, merging closely related sequences to remove PCR and sequencing errors. To assign V, D and J gene segments, CDR3 sequences were aligned to IMGT reference sequences. For a sequence to be retained, a match of at least six nucleotides was required to both a V gene segment and a J gene segment. A rearrangement counted as productive if the CDR3 had no stop codons and remained in frame with V and J, and every other rearrangement counted as non-productive. Following IMGT convention, CDR3 was defined as the stretch from the second conserved V-encoded cysteine up to the conserved J-encoded phenylalanine. The earlier analysis of a few hundred of the donors excluded any sequence lacking an unambiguous match to a single V gene segment. In an earlier analysis of 587 of the donors, V segments were called functional above 56.7% productive rearrangements and were called segregating when the between-donor standard deviation exceeded 5%. A statistical classification framework was built for diagnosing cytomegalovirus status from the catalog of TCR beta chain sequences. A later analysis assigned V and J genes by comparing TCR nucleotide sequences with IMGT/GENE-DB human TR gene sequences. In a later analysis, CDR3 sequences and most-parsimonious VDJ recombination scenarios were assigned using the TCRdist pipeline. In a later analysis, every TCR beta chain was defined by the combination of its CDR3 amino acid sequence and its V-gene family, and reads without a unique V-gene family were dropped. A later analysis removed several hundred highly shared, low-generation-probability nucleotide sequences to deal with suspected cross-contamination and a sequencing artifact. For each public chain, a later analysis derived a clonal expansion index from normalized ranks of inferred template counts within each repertoire. A later analysis computed generation probabilities with a VDJ recombination model fitted to out-of-frame rearrangements, and checked the results against IGoR. A later analysis scored TCR-TCR, TCR-HLA and TCR-CMV co-occurrence with hypergeometric tests, applying a repertoire-size bias correction to TCR pairs. False discovery rates were estimated in a later analysis by permuting HLA or CMV assignments 20 times. In a later analysis, co-occurring TCRs were grouped using DBSCAN, with TCRdist sequence similarity added in when clustering inside HLA-allele-positive subsets. Co-occurrence clustering excluded repertoires with fewer than 30,000 or more than 120,000 public chains, plus five with anomalous nucleotide sharing. TCRdb retrieved this table from immuneACCESS and kept in-frame rearrangements only. Not all clones are present; in checked studies, unresolved V genes account for under half, and no reason is known for the remainder. V and J calls and clone size are copied from that table; D and trimming were computed from the DNA. Across this sample there are approximately 140,000 clones, with around 90% seen only once. Of the sample, around 0.5% falls within the top ten clones.

The cohort consisted of fewer than 700 healthy bone marrow donors. At the time of sampling, every cohort member was nominally healthy, though immune exposures that went unrecorded were likely present. The donor tested CMV seronegative and was one of the 352 seronegative cohort members. A peripheral blood sample was provided by each donor, and peripheral blood mononuclear cells were used for TCR beta sequencing. Genomic DNA extraction from the blood cell samples was performed with the Qiagen DNeasy Blood Extraction Kit. The sample was PBMCs. This receptor was identified in a woman between 35 and 50 years old in good health and CMV-seronegative.

The nucleotides are TGTGCCGGACGACAGGAGGGAAACACCATATATTTT. Translated, this gives CAGRQEGNTIYF. The chain is assembled from TRBV2 and TRBJ1-3; possibly the D gene is TRBD1, per 6 matching bases. V sheds 11 bases and J sheds 4 bases, leaving 12 bases between their ends. The cysteine opens and the phenylalanine closes a CDR3 of 12 amino acids. Only the CDR3 DNA stays, 36 bases, in frame from base 1. CDR1 and CDR2 are read off the germline V gene as SNHLY and FYNNEI.